What follows are 25 T cell receptor beta chains derived from one specimen sequenced in a study of blood T cell repertoires in COVID-19. Assay: immunoSEQ multiplex PCR; the TCRdb copy retains only in-frame clones and omits some. Of about 500,000 clones listed, approximately 86% are singletons. Specimen: PBMCs or T cells enriched from blood (not recorded which). These receptors came from a woman in her late teens or twenties who had recovered from COVID-19.

This clone has a handful of counts. V gene TRBV5-6 combines with J gene TRBJ1-3; 7 bases are a match to TRBD1. Per germline, CDR1 SGHDT and CDR2 YYEEEE. V shed 3 bases and J 0 bases; nucleotides not matched to a gene: 9. The CDR3 length is 17 residues. Here the CDR3 DNA reads TGTGCCAGCAGCTACCCGACAGGGACCCCCTCTGGAAACACCATATATTTT. It translates to CASSYPTGTPSGNTIYF.

The CDR3 region has the DNA TGTGCCAGTCAGGGGCCCTCTGGGTCTGGCTACACCTTC. Amino acid sequence: CASQGPSGSGYTF. The V and J genes are TRBV19 and TRBJ1-2; D is possibly TRBD1 (6 bases). CDR3 length: 13 amino acids. Germline values: CDR1 LNHDA, CDR2 SQIVND (reference sequence). The V and J ends lost 8 bases and 7 bases respectively, with 17 bases between them.

This chain links TRBV7-2 with TRBJ2-7, with 9 bases identical to TRBD2. Germline values: CDR1 SGHTA, CDR2 FQGNSA. The CDR3 totals 14 residues. Trimming took 4 bases from V and 3 from J; bases not matched to a gene: 4. CDR3 nucleotide sequence: TGTGCCAGCAGCTCCGTAGCGGGGGTCTACGAGCAGTACTTC. Residues: CASSSVAGVYEQYF. The full variable domain, in which reference TRBV7-2 and TRBJ2-7 provide the parts outside the CDR3, is GAGVSQSPSNKVTEKGKDVELRCDPISGHTALYWYRQSLGQGLEFLIYFQGNSAPDKSGLPSDRFSAERTGGSVSTLTIQRTQQEDSAVYLCASSSVAGVYEQYFGPGTRLTVT.

This rearrangement joins TRBV5-1 to TRBJ2-3, with 10 bases lining up with TRBD1. The junction had 8 bases not matched to a gene; V was cut back by 4 bases and J by 6 bases. Per the germline V gene, CDR1 is SGHRS and CDR2 is YFSETQ. This CDR3 has 15 amino acids. CDR3 sequence: CASSLGTGVSDTQYF. The CDR3 nucleotides read TGCGCCAGCAGCCTAGGGACAGGGGTGTCGGATACGCAGTATTTT.

The chain is built from TRBV2 and TRBJ2-7; 7 bases align to TRBD1. CDR1 and CDR2 (germline): SNHLY, FYNNEI. Trimming cost V 4 bases and J 0 bases; bases outside gene matches: 3. The CDR3 length is 14 residues. CDR3 sequence (DNA): TGTGCCAGCAGTGGCCGGGACAGCTCCTACGAGCAGTACTTC. Protein: CASSGRDSSYEQYF.

The V and J genes are TRBV5-1 and TRBJ1-5, with TRBD1 as a possible D gene (5 bases). V was shortened by 2 bases and J by 7 bases, with 13 bases between the two germline ends. CDR1 is SGHRS, CDR2 YFSETQ, per germline. This CDR3 region has 14 residues. The DNA for the CDR3 is TGCGCCAGCAGCTTCGATGGGGCAGGGCAGCCCCAGCATTTT. Translated: CASSFDGAGQPQHF.

Only one count was recorded for this clone. The genes are TRBV20-1 and TRBJ1-1, with a possible D match to TRBD1 (5 bases). The germline V and J ends were trimmed by 6 bases and 4 bases, with 9 bases remaining between them. This CDR3 is built from 11 residues. Germline lookup yields CDR1 DFQATT and CDR2 SNEGSKA (reference sequence). This CDR3 is CSAGGSTEAFF. CDR3 sequence (DNA): TGCAGTGCGGGGGGGTCCACTGAAGCTTTCTTT.

This chain links TRBV4-1 with TRBJ2-3; TRBD2 matches 10 bases. The ends lost 0 bases at V and 5 bases at J; junction bases unmatched: 8. The CDR3 loop spans 17 amino acids. Germline values: CDR1 MGHRA, CDR2 YSYEKL. CDR3 bases: TGCGCCAGCAGCCAAGAAGGGCTAGCGGGGGTGGTAGATACGCAGTATTTT. Residues: CASSQEGLAGVVDTQYF.

CDR3 DNA sequence: TGTGCCAGCACCAGGGGGACGGCCAGGAATGAAAAACTGTTTTTT. Translation: CASTRGTARNEKLFF. This chain connects TRBV2 to TRBJ1-4, with 7 bases aligning to TRBD1. This CDR3 region has 15 residues. The germline V gene encodes CDR1 SNHLY and CDR2 FYNNEI. V lost 7 bases to trimming and J lost 5 bases; unmatched junction nucleotides: 10.

V and J are TRBV27 and TRBJ2-7; the D is unclear. The germline V gene has CDR1 MNHEY and CDR2 SMNVEV (reference sequence). The CDR3 spans 13 residues. The V end lost 1 base, the J end lost 7 bases, and 11 bases lay between the germline ends. This chain's CDR3 is CASSLYEGGEQYF. CDR3 nucleotide sequence: TGTGCCAGCAGTTTATATGAAGGCGGAGAGCAGTACTTC.

The V gene is TRBV4-1, the J gene TRBJ2-7; 8 nucleotides agree with TRBD1. Germline trimming cut 0 bases from V and 2 bases from J; bases unmatched to any gene: 9. CDR3 size: 17 residues. Germline assignment: CDR1 MGHRA and CDR2 YSYEKL. The CDR3 sequence is CASSQESRQGIAYEQYF. CDR3 sequence (DNA): TGCGCCAGCAGCCAAGAGAGCCGACAGGGGATCGCCTACGAGCAGTACTTC.

This clone turned up a few times. The V gene is TRBV5-1, the J gene TRBJ1-3, with 7 bases aligning to TRBD1. CDR3 length: 16 amino acids. Germline trimming cut 3 bases from V and 0 bases from J; bases unmatched to any gene: 6. Germline V gene sequence: CDR1 SGHRS, CDR2 YFSETQ. The CDR3 region has the DNA TGCGCCAGCAGCTCCCGGGACAGCAGCTCTGGAAACACCATATATTTT. This gives the protein CASSSRDSSSGNTIYF.

V and J are TRBV28 and TRBJ2-7; possible D gene TRBD1, 5 bases. Trimming took 4 bases from V and 5 from J, leaving 9 bases between them. This CDR3 has 12 amino acids. Germline V gene data show CDR1 as MDHEN and CDR2 as SYDVKM. CDR3 nucleotide sequence: TGTGCCAGCAGTTCACAGGAGAACGAGCAGTACTTC. Translating gives CASSSQENEQYF.

This chain uses TRBV7-9 with TRBJ1-1; 7 nucleotides agree with TRBD1. CDR3 size: 15 residues. Germline V gene sequence: CDR1 SEHNR, CDR2 FQNEAQ (reference sequence). V shed 2 bases and J 3 bases; nucleotides not matched to a gene: 6. In nucleotides, the CDR3 is TGTGCCAGCAGCTTACACAGGGACAGCCACACTGAAGCTTTCTTT. Encoded protein: CASSLHRDSHTEAFF.

The rearrangement uses TRBV6-1 and TRBJ2-1, with 7 bases lining up with TRBD2. V dropped 3 bases and J dropped 2; count of bases not matched to a gene: 4. Germline V gene sequence: CDR1 MNHNS, CDR2 SASEGT. The CDR3 sequence is 15 residues long. The CDR3 here is CASSEASGTYNEQFF. The CDR3 DNA reads TGTGCCAGCAGTGAGGCTAGCGGTACCTACAATGAGCAGTTCTTC.

The CDR3 DNA reads as TGTGCCTGGCGCCGGGACAGGGGGTCCGGGGAGCTGTTTTTT. Translating it yields CAWRRDRGSGELFF. The rearrangement joins TRBV30 to TRBJ2-2; the match to TRBD1 covers 11 bases. The CDR3 is 14 amino acids. The ends lost 5 bases at V and 6 bases at J; junction bases unmatched: 5. From germline, CDR1 is GTSNPN and CDR2 SVGIG (reference sequence).

The chain combines TRBV18 with TRBJ1-2; tentatively, D is TRBD1 (6 bases). V lost 3 bases and J lost 8, with 16 bases in between. The CDR3 covers 14 residues. Germline loops: CDR1 KGHSH, CDR2 LQKENI. In nucleotides, the CDR3 is TGTGCCAGCTCACCTTTAGGACAGAATGAAGGCTACACCTTC. Its translation is CASSPLGQNEGYTF.

V gene TRBV27 combines with J gene TRBJ1-5; no definite D call. The CDR3 has 13 residues. Germline-derived CDR1 and CDR2 are MNHEY and SMNVEV (reference sequence). The V end was cut by 2 bases, the J end by 3 bases, with 5 bases between. The CDR3 spells CASSLLPNQPQHF. As DNA, the CDR3 is TGTGCCAGCAGTTTACTTCCCAATCAGCCCCAGCATTTT.

The chain recombines TRBV27 with TRBJ2-7; possibly TRBD2 for D (6 bases). V lost 4 bases and J 9 bases, leaving 16 bases between the germline ends. The CDR3 consists of 13 residues. Per germline, CDR1 MNHEY and CDR2 SMNVEV (reference sequence). The CDR3 is CASSSWREAGQYF. CDR3 nucleotides: TGTGCCAGCAGTTCTTGGAGGGAGGCAGGGCAGTACTTC.

The rearrangement joins TRBV2 to TRBJ2-1, with a weak D call TRBD2 (6 bases). Germline values: CDR1 SNHLY, CDR2 FYNNEI. The ends were cut back, 6 bases at V and 7 bases at J, with 13 bases in the middle. The CDR3 totals 13 residues. In nucleotides, the CDR3 is TGTGCCAGCAGGGAGGGTCCGAAGAATGAGCAGTTCTTC. Amino acid sequence: CASREGPKNEQFF. Supplemented by reference TRBV2 and TRBJ2-1, the full variable domain reads EPEVTQTPSHQVTQMGQEVILRCVPISNHLYFYWYRQILGQKVEFLVSFYNNEISEKSEIFDDQFSVERPDGSNFTLKIRSTKLEDSAMYFCASREGPKNEQFFGPGTRLTVL.

The chain couples TRBV7-9 to TRBJ2-1; D is uncertain. Germline lookup yields CDR1 SEHNR and CDR2 FQNEAQ (reference sequence). The CDR3 length is 12 residues. V was clipped by 6 bases and J by 12 bases, with 15 bases between them. This chain's CDR3 is CASRNERVGQFF. The CDR3 nucleotides read TGTGCCAGCAGGAATGAGAGAGTCGGGCAGTTCTTC.

The chain links TRBV4-1 to TRBJ2-3, with 11 positions matching TRBD2. The length of the CDR3 is 17 residues. The J segment lost 3 bases and the V segment lost 3 bases, leaving 8 bases of the junction unmatched. CDR1 is MGHRA and CDR2 is YSYEKL in the germline V gene. As DNA, the CDR3 is TGCGCCAGCAGCCAGGAGCTGACTAGCGGGGAGACAGATACGCAGTATTTT. Its translation: CASSQELTSGETDTQYF.

The rearrangement links TRBV2 to TRBJ1-4, with a weak D call TRBD1 (5 bases). This CDR3 region has 11 residues. CDR1 and CDR2 (germline): SNHLY, FYNNEI. V was cut by 9 bases and J by 15 bases, with 17 bases left in between. CDR3 amino acids: CASGGFREVFF. CDR3 sequence (DNA): TGTGCCAGTGGGGGGTTCCGGGAGGTGTTTTTT.

The chain is built from TRBV5-6 and TRBJ1-2, with D unresolved. Germline V lookup: CDR1 SGHDT, CDR2 YYEEEE. V was shortened by 0 bases and J by 2 bases, with 11 bases between the two germline ends. The CDR3 consists of 15 residues. CDR3 bases: TGTGCCAGCAGCTTGGTAAGCACGTTCAACTATGGCTACACCTTC. It yields the protein CASSLVSTFNYGYTF.

The CDR3 loop is CASRTGMKNSPLHF. The CDR3 bases are TGTGCCAGTCGGACCGGGATGAAAAATTCACCCCTCCACTTT. This rearrangement joins TRBV19 to TRBJ1-6; D unresolved. Per germline, CDR1 LNHDA and CDR2 SQIVND (reference sequence). CDR3 length: 14 amino acids. V dropped 8 bases and J dropped 7 bases, with 15 bases sitting between them.